The T cell receptor (beta chain) under discussion was sequenced for a study of control samples from healthy donors and cancer patients. The method was immunoSEQ multiplex PCR; TCRdb's version includes in-frame clones alone and lacks a portion of them. The sample carries 150,000 to 200,000 clones, approximately 90% recorded once. The germline gives CDR1 GTSNPN, CDR2 SVGIG (reference sequence). V was trimmed by 4 bases and J by 3 bases, leaving 6 bases between them. CDR3 length equals 12 residues. Sequencing used blood. The V call is TRBV30, the J call TRBJ2-2; tentatively, D is TRBD1 (6 bases). This sequence was found in a woman in her twenties or thirties in good health. In DNA form, the CDR3 reads TGTGCCTGGACAGGGGACACCGGGGAGCTGTTTTTT. Protein: CAWTGDTGELFF.